This T cell receptor (beta chain) emerged from a study of cytomegalovirus exposure and HLA in healthy donors. Study-level results: Confirmation was obtained in vitro that three CMV-associated chains are specific for CMV antigens.

This clone was seen only a few times. Its antigen is as yet unknown. TCRdb's table, derived via immunoSEQ multiplex PCR, lists solely in-frame clones and lacks some. The sample consists of about 170,000 clones, about 86% of them appearing once. This CDR3 is 14 amino acids long. Trimming took off 3 bases at V and 6 bases at J, with 15 bases between the two ends. The germline CDR1 and CDR2 sequences are GTSNPN and SVGIG (reference sequence). This TCR was recovered from a woman in her thirties in good health and CMV-seronegative. The chain combines TRBV30 with TRBJ1-5, with a weak D call TRBD1 (6 bases). The specimen sequenced was PBMCs. The CDR3 is CAWSTATGSQPQHF. CDR3 nucleotide sequence: TGTGCCTGGAGCACAGCTACAGGGAGTCAGCCCCAGCATTTT.